This T cell receptor (beta chain) was obtained from a study of response to subunit inactivated influenza vaccine. MiXCR was run by TCRdb on the RT-PCR reads, yielding one entry per CDR3 protein. This table holds about 570,000 distinct CDR3 sequences, around 10% found once. These same records also appear under a second study, on T cells expressing NK-cell markers. That study reports: With UMIs, 5'RACE template switching was used to make TCR beta cDNA. The study did not resolve the HCMV specificity of expanded NKG2C+ T cell clones.

The receptor was derived from a man aged 50-59 years who received an inactivated influenza vaccine. The input for sequencing was PBMCs from blood, taken on the day of vaccination.

CDR3: CASSPRHLIGEKLFF. CDR3 sequence (DNA): TGTGCCAGCAGCCCCCGGCATCTCATTGGGGAAAAACTGTTTTTT. The rearrangement joins TRBV6-1 to TRBJ1-4; D gene unclear. Germline V CDR1 and CDR2: MNHNS, SASEGT. Deletions cut 6 bases from V and 8 bases from J, with 19 bases between. The CDR3 sequence is 15 residues long.